The 21 T cell receptor beta chains presented below share a single source sample, sequenced in a study of blood T cells in healthy people across ages. PCR was performed a second time for about 7 to 11 cycles using a sample-barcoded 5' primer and a J-beta primer mix. TCRdb independently ran MiXCR on the 5' RACE reads; one entry per CDR3 protein. Of some 1.5 million distinct CDR3 sequences in the sample, 28% were seen once. The sequencing input was blood. These receptors were obtained from a woman aged 25 to 39 in good health.

The V gene is TRBV12-3 or TRBV12-4, the J gene TRBJ1-1; no clear D. V gave up 5 bases and J gave up 7 bases, with 17 bases separating them. The CDR3 has 14 residues. As DNA, the CDR3 is TGTGCCAGCAGTAGCGGGGAAGCCGGGTTTGAAGCTTTCTTT. This translates into CASSSGEAGFEAFF.

This clonotype was detected a few times. V is TRBV29-1 and J is TRBJ1-1, with D possibly TRBD1 on 6 matching bases. V gave up 7 bases and J gave up 5 bases, with 14 bases separating them. The germline V gene has CDR1 SQVTM and CDR2 ANQGSEA. The CDR3 runs to 12 residues. The CDR3 bases are TGCAGCGCCGATAGACAGGCAACTGAAGCTTTCTTT. Translation gives CSADRQATEAFF.

This clonotype was picked up a small number of times. This chain links TRBV29-1 with TRBJ2-7; D gene unclear. Trimming pared 4 bases from V and 5 bases from J, leaving 15 bases between. Germline V lookup: CDR1 SQVTM, CDR2 ANQGSEA. This CDR3 region has 13 residues. The DNA for the CDR3 is TGCAGCGTTGGTCTTCTGGGGTCCAACGAGCAGTACTTC. Translated: CSVGLLGSNEQYF.

The rearrangement uses TRBV5-1 and TRBJ2-7, with 9 nucleotides matching TRBD1. CDR3 size: 14 residues. In germline, CDR1 is SGHRS, CDR2 YFSETQ. The trim removed 6 bases at V and 2 bases at J, leaving 6 bases unmatched. CDR3 sequence: CASMSGQGTYEQYF. Here the CDR3 DNA reads TGCGCCAGCATGTCGGGACAGGGCACCTACGAGCAGTACTTC.

The J gene is TRBJ1-4, the V gene TRBV21-1; the table's D call of TRBD1 was not tested on the DNA. TRBV21-1 is a listed pseudogene. The CDR3 has 15 amino acids. The CDR3 region is CASSTQGQVAEKLFF. The CDR3 DNA reads TGTGCTAGCAGCACCCAGGGACAGGTGGCTGAAAAACTGTTTTTT.

The chain employs TRBV25-1 and TRBJ2-7, with 8 bases aligning to TRBD2. The CDR3 loop spans 14 amino acids. V was clipped by 4 bases and J by 7 bases; unmatched bases: 9. Germline V gene data show CDR1 as MGHDK and CDR2 as SYGVNS. The CDR3 reads CASSGTGGPREQYF. The CDR3 nucleotides are TGTGCCAGCAGTGGTACGGGAGGGCCCAGGGAGCAGTACTTC.

This clonotype was recorded only once. This sequence joins TRBV7-2 and TRBJ1-1, with a possible D match to TRBD1 (6 bases). The CDR3 has 14 residues. The V gene lost 6 bases and the J gene lost 7 bases, with 18 bases spanning the gap. Germline-derived CDR1 and CDR2 are SGHTA and FQGNSA. The CDR3 is CASSLSWGLGEAFF. CDR3 DNA: TGTGCCAGCAGTCTCTCCTGGGGGCTCGGTGAAGCTTTCTTT. The full variable domain, rest sourced from reference TRBV7-2 and TRBJ1-1, is GAGVSQSPSNKVTEKGKDVELRCDPISGHTALYWYRQSLGQGLEFLIYFQGNSAPDKSGLPSDRFSAERTGGSVSTLTIQRTQQEDSAVYLCASSLSWGLGEAFFGQGTRLTVV.

With regard to this clonotype: A junction end diverges from the germline sequence, so it may reflect a read error. This chain joins TRBV5-1 and TRBJ1-4; D is uncertain. The CDR3 consists of 14 residues. Per germline, CDR1 SGHRS and CDR2 YFSETQ. CDR3 region: CASSLDSTNEELFF. CDR3 bases: TGCGCCAGCAGCTTAGATTCAACTAATGAAGAACTGTTTTTT.

This clonotype appeared a few times. The V call is TRBV7-9, the J call TRBJ2-1; no firm D call. Trimming cost V 5 bases and J 8 bases, with 25 bases left between them. The germline V gene has CDR1 SEHNR and CDR2 FQNEAQ (reference sequence). CDR3 length: 17 residues. Here the CDR3 DNA reads TGTGCCAGCAGCCCTAACACCGGTGCGTGGGATATCGATGAGCAGTTCTTC. Protein product: CASSPNTGAWDIDEQFF.

The V call is TRBV2, the J call TRBJ1-2; D perhaps matches TRBD1 (5 bases). CDR3 size: 13 residues. Trimming took off 10 bases at V and 8 bases at J, with 20 bases between the two ends. CDR1 is SNHLY, CDR2 FYNNEI, per germline. As DNA, the CDR3 is TGTGCCACTCAACCCCAGGGAGGGGTGGGCTACACCTTC. The encoded protein is CATQPQGGVGYTF.

The genes are TRBV29-1 and TRBJ1-1; possibly TRBD1 for D (5 bases). Per germline, CDR1 SQVTM and CDR2 ANQGSEA. The CDR3 spans 11 residues. V was clipped by 3 bases and J by 13 bases, with 15 bases between them. CDR3 region: CSVDGDPIVFF. DNA for the CDR3: TGCAGCGTTGACGGGGACCCCATTGTTTTCTTT.

As regards this clonotype: Given a much more abundant clone one base away, this may be a read error. This chain links TRBV29-1 with TRBJ2-7; 8 positions match TRBD2. V was clipped by 4 bases and J by 4 bases; unmatched bases: 12. This CDR3 is built from 15 residues. The V gene's germline CDR1 is SQVTM and CDR2 ANQGSEA. This chain's CDR3 is CSVGGAGEAAYEQYF. CDR3 DNA sequence: TGCAGCGTTGGAGGAGCGGGAGAAGCTGCGTACGAGCAGTACTTC.

Note on this clonotype: A much bigger clone sits one base away, suggesting this may be a read error. The chain employs TRBV6-6 and TRBJ2-1, with D unclear. CDR1 and CDR2 (germline): MNHNY, SVGAGI (reference sequence). Trimming shortened V by 7 bases and J by 8 bases, and 9 bases separated the two germline ends. This CDR3 region has 11 residues. The CDR3 DNA sequence: TGTGCCAGCACCGATGGGGATGAGCAGTTCTTC. Residues: CASTDGDEQFF.

The chain recombines TRBV20-1 with TRBJ1-1; no clear D gene. The length of the CDR3 is 15 residues. V dropped 3 bases and J dropped 4 bases, with 18 bases sitting between them. Germline values: CDR1 DFQATT, CDR2 SNEGSKA (reference sequence). CDR3 nucleotides: TGCAGTGCTAGTCCTTTGGAAAAGTGGGGCACTGAAGCTTTCTTT. Translating gives CSASPLEKWGTEAFF.

This clonotype has more than one count but fewer than ten. The V call is TRBV12-3 or TRBV12-4, the J call TRBJ1-1, with D unresolved. CDR3 length: 13 residues. The V end lost 1 base, the J end lost 7 bases, and 10 bases lay between the germline ends. The CDR3 spells CASSLEAGFEAFF. The DNA of the CDR3 is TGTGCCAGCAGTTTAGAAGCTGGCTTTGAAGCTTTCTTT.

This rearrangement joins TRBV7-9 to TRBJ2-5, with 10 bases identical to TRBD1. The CDR3 extends over 13 amino acids. Germline V CDR1 and CDR2: SEHNR, FQNEAQ (reference sequence). The CDR3 nucleotides are TGTGCGAGACAGGGGGCGCGAGGCGAGACCCAGTACTTC. Protein: CARQGARGETQYF.

The V gene is TRBV14, the J gene TRBJ2-4; D gene uncertain. The CDR3 has 15 residues. V lost 5 bases and J 1 base, leaving 12 bases between the germline ends. From germline, CDR1 is SGHDN and CDR2 FVKESK. As DNA, the CDR3 is TGTGCCAGCAGCGACACTTGGGCGGCCAAAAACATTCAGTACTTC. Its protein is CASSDTWAAKNIQYF.

In this sample, this clonotype turned up many times. The chain joins TRBV27 to TRBJ2-7; no reliable D call. The CDR3 is 13 amino acids. Deletions cut 2 bases from V and 2 bases from J, with 7 bases between. From germline, CDR1 is MNHEY and CDR2 SMNVEV (reference sequence). The CDR3 region is CASSLRSAYEQYF. CDR3 coding DNA: TGTGCCAGCAGTTTAAGAAGTGCCTACGAGCAGTACTTC.

This clonotype was counted a few times. This chain links TRBV24-1 with TRBJ2-1, with TRBD2 matching over 12 bases. This CDR3 comprises 18 residues. Germline CDR1 KGHDR, CDR2 SFDVKD. The V segment lost 11 bases and the J segment 0 bases; nucleotides outside the gene matches: 13. CDR3 DNA: TGTGCCATCACAGTGCCGGGACTAGCGGGTAGCTCCTACAATGAGCAGTTCTTC. It encodes CAITVPGLAGSSYNEQFF.

The table lists this clonotype with a few counts. The rearrangement links TRBV15 to TRBJ2-6; no clear D. Germline V lookup: CDR1 LNHNV, CDR2 YYDKDF (reference sequence). The CDR3 loop spans 16 amino acids. With 0 bases removed from V and 0 bases from J, the gap between germline ends came to 6 bases. The CDR3 nucleotides are TGTGCCACCAGCAGAGAATGGATCTCTGGGGCCAACGTCCTGACTTTC. Residues: CATSREWISGANVLTF.

In DNA, the CDR3 is TGTGCCTGGAGTTCAGGGACAGGGAAGGAAAAACTGTTTTTT. This translates into CAWSSGTGKEKLFF. The rearrangement links TRBV30 to TRBJ1-4; 9 bases line up with TRBD1. CDR1 GTSNPN and CDR2 SVGIG come from the germline V gene (reference sequence). V lost 2 bases and J lost 8; bases outside the gene matches: 6. This CDR3 is built from 14 residues.